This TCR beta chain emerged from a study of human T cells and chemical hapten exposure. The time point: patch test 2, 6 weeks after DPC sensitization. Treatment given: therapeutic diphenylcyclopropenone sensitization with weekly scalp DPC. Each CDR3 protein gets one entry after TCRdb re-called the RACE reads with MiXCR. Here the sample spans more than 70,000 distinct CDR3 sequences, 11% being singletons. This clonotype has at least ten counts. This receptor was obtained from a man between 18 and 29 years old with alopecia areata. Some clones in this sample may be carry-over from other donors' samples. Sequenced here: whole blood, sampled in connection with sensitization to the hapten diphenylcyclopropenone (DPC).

The CDR3 DNA follows: TGTGCCAGCCTAGAGGGACAGGGGGCTGTCTATGGCTACACCTTC. Translating gives CASLEGQGAVYGYTF. V and J are TRBV28 and TRBJ1-2, with 12 nucleotides matching TRBD1. Germline values: CDR1 MDHEN, CDR2 SYDVKM. Trimming cost V 8 bases and J 4 bases; bases outside gene matches: 8. The CDR3 sequence is 15 residues long.